Shown below are 32 T cell receptor beta chains from a single sample sequenced in a study of cytomegalovirus exposure and HLA in healthy donors. This PCR relied on a set of 60 Vbeta primers and 13 Jbeta primers. Method: immunoSEQ multiplex PCR; TCRdb's copy keeps in-frame clones and lacks some. The repertoire has about 140,000 clones, 80% to 85% of them found once; the top ten carry approximately 1.1%. Sequenced input: PBMCs. These receptors were obtained from a female donor in good health and CMV-seronegative.

This sequence joins TRBV2 and TRBJ2-6, with 9 bases matching TRBD1. Germline CDR1 SNHLY, CDR2 FYNNEI. This CDR3 has 17 amino acids. V was pared by 5 bases and J by 1 base, with 6 bases of the junction left unmatched. The CDR3 DNA follows: TGTGCCAGCAGTCGGGACAGGGTTGGATCTGGGGCCAACGTCCTGACTTTC. It specifies CASSRDRVGSGANVLTF.

In this sample, this clone turned up once. V usage is TRBV6-5 and J usage is TRBJ2-2, with D unclear. V was clipped by 6 bases and J by 3 bases, with 8 bases between them. The germline V gene has CDR1 MNHEY and CDR2 SVGAGI. CDR3 size: 13 residues. CDR3 in amino acids: CASRLHDTGELFF. DNA of the CDR3: TGTGCCAGCAGGTTACACGACACCGGGGAGCTGTTTTTT.

In this sample, this clone turned up a few times. The V gene is TRBV5-1, the J gene TRBJ2-1, with 8 positions matching TRBD1. The CDR3 is made up of 16 amino acids. V lost 0 bases and J lost 3; bases outside the gene matches: 5. The germline V gene has CDR1 SGHRS and CDR2 YFSETQ. The CDR3 DNA follows: TGCGCCAGCAGCTTGGAAGGGACAGGCGACTACAATGAGCAGTTCTTC. It yields the protein CASSLEGTGDYNEQFF.

V usage is TRBV5-1 and J usage is TRBJ2-3, with TRBD1 as a possible D gene (5 bases). V lost 1 base to trimming and J lost 1 base, with 16 bases between them. The CDR3 has 17 residues. Germline loops: CDR1 SGHRS, CDR2 YFSETQ. Here the CDR3 reads CASSLRGQGYRTDTQYF. CDR3 coding DNA: TGCGCCAGCAGCTTGAGGGGCCAGGGATACCGCACAGATACGCAGTATTTT.

The V and J genes are TRBV9 and TRBJ1-2, with D hard to call. The CDR3 runs 13 residues. The V end lost 0 bases, the J end lost 8 bases, and 11 bases lay between the germline ends. CDR1 SGDLS and CDR2 YYNGEE come from the germline V gene. The CDR3 reads CASSVVEGRGYTF. CDR3 nucleotide sequence: TGTGCCAGCAGCGTAGTCGAGGGCCGGGGCTACACCTTC. The complete variable domain, with remaining parts taken from reference TRBV9 and TRBJ1-2, reads DSGVTQTPKHLITATGQRVTLRCSPRSGDLSVYWYQQSLDQGLQFLIQYYNGEERAKGNILERFSAQQFPDLHSELNLSSLELGDSALYFCASSVVEGRGYTFGSGTRLTVV.

J is TRBJ2-7 and V is TRBV29-1; 11 nucleotides match TRBD2. J lost 0 bases, V lost 6 bases, and 7 bases had no gene match. This CDR3 comprises 15 residues. Germline assignment: CDR1 SQVTM and CDR2 ANQGSEA. The CDR3 coding sequence is TGCAGCGTGGCCCTGGGGACTAGCGGCTCCTACGAGCAGTACTTC. It encodes CSVALGTSGSYEQYF.

The rearrangement joins TRBV5-1 to TRBJ2-7, with D possibly TRBD2 on 6 matching bases. CDR1 is SGHRS and CDR2 is YFSETQ in the germline V gene. The CDR3 runs to 17 residues. V was cut by 2 bases and J by 6 bases, with 24 bases left in between. The CDR3 region is CASSFPGLDVKSGEQYF. DNA for the CDR3: TGCGCCAGCAGCTTCCCGGGACTCGACGTGAAGAGTGGCGAGCAGTACTTC.

The rearrangement links TRBV28 to TRBJ1-2; TRBD1 matches at 7 bases. Germline loops: CDR1 MDHEN, CDR2 SYDVKM. The CDR3 is made up of 13 amino acids. V was clipped by 6 bases and J by 5 bases; unmatched bases: 6. CDR3 sequence (DNA): TGTGCCAGCAGACGACAGGGAAAGTATGGCTACACCTTC. This codes for CASRRQGKYGYTF.

The chain carries TRBV2 and TRBJ1-4; D gene unclear. CDR3 size: 16 residues. The V end was cut by 2 bases, the J end by 0 bases, with 10 bases between. Looked up from germline, CDR1 is SNHLY and CDR2 is FYNNEI. This CDR3 reads CASSEPQLATNEKLFF. DNA for the CDR3: TGTGCCAGCAGTGAACCGCAGCTAGCAACTAATGAAAAACTGTTTTTT. Complete variable domain (other parts from reference TRBV2 and TRBJ1-4): EPEVTQTPSHQVTQMGQEVILRCVPISNHLYFYWYRQILGQKVEFLVSFYNNEISEKSEIFDDQFSVERPDGSNFTLKIRSTKLEDSAMYFCASSEPQLATNEKLFFGSGTQLSVL.

V and J are TRBV13 and TRBJ2-6, with D possibly being TRBD1 (5 bases). The germline CDR1 and CDR2 sequences are PRHDT and FYEKMQ (reference sequence). The ends were cut back, 6 bases at V and 3 bases at J, with 12 bases in the middle. The length of the CDR3 is 15 residues. Here the CDR3 DNA reads TGTGCCAGCAGTCGAAAGGGGTTTGGGGCCAACGTCCTGACTTTC. This encodes CASSRKGFGANVLTF.

V is TRBV10-3 and J is TRBJ1-1; unclear D gene. The CDR3 covers 15 residues. Trimming pared 6 bases from V and 2 bases from J, leaving 16 bases between. Germline V gene sequence: CDR1 ENHRY, CDR2 SYGVKD. The CDR3 DNA sequence: TGTGCCATCAGACAATTGAGGGCCTTTAACACTGAAGCTTTCTTT. Residues: CAIRQLRAFNTEAFF.

For the CDR3, the DNA is TGTGCCAGCAGTGAGGGGGACAGGGGGCTCCCGCCTAACTATGGCTACACCTTC. This codes for CASSEGDRGLPPNYGYTF. The V and J genes are TRBV6-4 and TRBJ1-2, with 12 bases aligning to TRBD1. Germline CDR1 MRHNA, CDR2 SNTAGT. This CDR3 is 18 amino acids long. V gave up 3 bases and J gave up 0 bases; unmatched junction bases: 8.

This chain uses TRBV27 with TRBJ2-7; D is possibly TRBD2 (6 bases). The germline gives CDR1 MNHEY, CDR2 SMNVEV (reference sequence). Trimming stripped 2 bases from V and 6 bases from J, with 17 bases between. The CDR3 contains 15 residues. CDR3 sequence reads: CASSLVSDYPLEQYF. The CDR3 nucleotides read TGTGCCAGCAGTTTAGTTTCGGACTACCCCCTCGAGCAGTACTTC.

The chain combines TRBV5-6 with TRBJ2-5, with no clear D. The tail of the sequence fits TRBJ2-7 better, so the J call may be wrong. The CDR3 spans 14 residues. CDR1 SGHDT and CDR2 YYEEEE come from the germline V gene. This CDR3 is CASSLAWAPYEQYF. Written as DNA, the CDR3 is TGTGCCAGCAGCTTGGCCTGGGCACCCTACGAGCAGTACTTC.

The chain combines TRBV6-5 with TRBJ2-3; TRBD2 aligns across 8 bases. The CDR3 is 15 residues long. Losses at the gene ends were 6 bases for V and 2 bases for J; bases not matched to a gene: 7. The germline gives CDR1 MNHEY, CDR2 SVGAGI. The chain's CDR3 is CASRPAGGPTDTQYF. The CDR3 DNA follows: TGTGCCAGCAGACCTGCGGGAGGTCCCACAGATACGCAGTATTTT.

The chain has TRBV9 and TRBJ2-1; 12 positions match TRBD2. This CDR3 has 18 amino acids. CDR1 and CDR2 (germline): SGDLS, YYNGEE. Unmatched junction bases numbered 5, after V lost 0 bases and J lost 1 base. Here the CDR3 reads CASSVAASGGASYNEQFF. In nucleotides, the CDR3 is TGTGCCAGCAGCGTAGCCGCTAGCGGGGGGGCGTCCTACAATGAGCAGTTCTTC. Together with reference TRBV9 and TRBJ2-1, the CDR3 gives the full variable domain: DSGVTQTPKHLITATGQRVTLRCSPRSGDLSVYWYQQSLDQGLQFLIQYYNGEERAKGNILERFSAQQFPDLHSELNLSSLELGDSALYFCASSVAASGGASYNEQFFGPGTRLTVL.

The J gene is TRBJ1-1, the V gene TRBV30, with 9 positions matching TRBD1. The germline gives CDR1 GTSNPN, CDR2 SVGIG (reference sequence). CDR3 size: 14 residues. V was pared by 5 bases and J by 4 bases, with 8 bases of the junction left unmatched. The CDR3 loop reads CAWGQGSRFTEAFF. The CDR3 DNA reads as TGTGCCTGGGGACAGGGGTCAAGATTCACTGAAGCTTTCTTT.

A few counts support this clone. The V and J genes are TRBV5-1 and TRBJ2-7; 9 bases map to TRBD2. Trimming removed 5 bases from V and 6 bases from J; junction bases left unmatched: 6. Per germline, CDR1 SGHRS and CDR2 YFSETQ. CDR3 length: 13 residues. CDR3 sequence (DNA): TGCGCCAGCAGGGCGGGAGGGCCTGGCGAGCAGTACTTC. It translates to CASRAGGPGEQYF.

V is TRBV19 and J is TRBJ2-7, with D maybe TRBD1 (5 bases). The CDR3 spans 13 residues. V lost 1 base, J lost 6 bases, and 10 bases lay in between. In germline, CDR1 is LNHDA, CDR2 SQIVND (reference sequence). CDR3: CASSIARTGEQYF. CDR3 sequence (DNA): TGTGCCAGTAGTATAGCCCGTACAGGCGAGCAGTACTTC.

The V gene is TRBV5-5, the J gene TRBJ2-5; D may be TRBD1 (6 bases). The CDR3 runs to 14 residues. With 2 bases removed from V and 2 bases from J, the gap between germline ends came to 10 bases. CDR1 is SGHKS, CDR2 YYEKEE, per germline (reference sequence). DNA for the CDR3: TGTGCCAGCAGCTTAGGGACAAGTCAAGAGACCCAGTACTTC. Its protein is CASSLGTSQETQYF. Combining the CDR3 with reference TRBV5-5 and TRBJ2-5 gives the whole variable domain DAGVTQSPTHLIKTRGQQVTLRCSPISGHKSVSWYQQVLGQGPQFIFQYYEKEERGRGNFPDRFSARQFPNYSSELNVNALLLGDSALYLCASSLGTSQETQYFGPGTRLLVL.

The V and J genes are TRBV5-4 and TRBJ1-4; the D is unclear. The CDR3 totals 13 residues. CDR1 and CDR2 (germline): SGHNT, YYREEE (reference sequence). Trimming removed 0 bases from V and 8 bases from J, with 8 bases in between. CDR3 protein: CASSLGEGEKLFF. CDR3 DNA sequence: TGTGCCAGCAGCTTGGGAGAGGGAGAAAAACTGTTTTTT. Using reference TRBV5-4 and TRBJ1-4 for the parts outside the CDR3, the full variable domain is ETGVTQSPTHLIKTRGQQVTLRCSSQSGHNTVSWYQQALGQGPQFIFQYYREEENGRGNFPPRFSGLQFPNYSSELNVNALELDDSALYLCASSLGEGEKLFFGSGTQLSVL.

This clone has a single count. This rearrangement joins TRBV4-2 to TRBJ2-2, with D possibly being TRBD2 (6 bases). The CDR3 covers 15 residues. The V gene's germline CDR1 is LGHNA and CDR2 YNFKEQ. With 5 bases removed from V and 5 bases from J, the gap between germline ends came to 15 bases. The chain's CDR3 is CASSFRLGGTGELFF. The CDR3 nucleotides are TGTGCCAGCAGCTTCCGACTAGGCGGGACCGGGGAGCTGTTTTTT.

This chain links TRBV5-1 with TRBJ2-5, with 10 nucleotides matching TRBD2. Trimming took 0 bases from V and 5 from J; bases not matched to a gene: 19. This CDR3 has 20 residues. Germline V gives CDR1 SGHRS, CDR2 YFSETQ. The CDR3 DNA reads TGCGCCAGCAGCTTGGAGGCGGAGGTCCTAGCGGGAGTGTTGGGGGAGACCCAGTACTTC. Residues: CASSLEAEVLAGVLGETQYF. Variable domain in full (rest from reference TRBV5-1 and TRBJ2-5): KAGVTQTPRYLIKTRGQQVTLSCSPISGHRSVSWYQQTPGQGLQFLFEYFSETQRNKGNFPGRFSGRQFSNSRSEMNVSTLELGDSALYLCASSLEAEVLAGVLGETQYFGPGTRLLVL.

The table lists this clone with a few counts. The chain employs TRBV10-3 and TRBJ2-2, with 12 bases matching TRBD2. Unmatched junction bases numbered 27, after V lost 5 bases and J lost 8 bases. Germline values: CDR1 ENHRY, CDR2 SYGVKD. The CDR3 has 22 residues. The CDR3 DNA follows: TGTGCCATCAGTCACGGTCGTGTGTTTTCTAGCGGGAGGGGATCTTCGAGTGGGGAGCTGTTTTTT. As protein: CAISHGRVFSSGRGSSSGELFF.

The chain combines TRBV6-5 with TRBJ2-2; TRBD2 aligns across 9 bases. With V trimmed by 7 bases and J by 7 bases, 10 bases remained unmatched. This CDR3 comprises 15 residues. Germline V gene data show CDR1 as MNHEY and CDR2 as SVGAGI. The CDR3 DNA follows: TGTGCCAGCACAAAGCTTAGCGGGAGCGTCGGGGAGCTGTTTTTT. It specifies CASTKLSGSVGELFF.

J is TRBJ1-1 and V is TRBV6-6; tentatively, D is TRBD1 (6 bases). The CDR3 has 15 residues. The germline CDR1 and CDR2 sequences are MNHNY and SVGAGI (reference sequence). V lost 5 bases, J lost 0 bases, and 13 bases lay in between. The CDR3 is CASSGGAGMNTEAFF. CDR3 bases: TGTGCCAGCAGTGGGGGGGCCGGTATGAACACTGAAGCTTTCTTT.

The rearrangement uses TRBV6-1 and TRBJ2-7; 7 bases are shared with TRBD1. Germline V CDR1 and CDR2: MNHNS, SASEGT. CDR3 length: 14 residues. Trimming at V came to 3 bases and at J to 7 bases, leaving 9 bases not matched to a gene. CDR3 sequence: CASSDPGQFLEQYF. CDR3 DNA: TGTGCCAGCAGTGACCCGGGACAGTTTTTGGAGCAGTACTTC.

The rearrangement joins TRBV4-1 to TRBJ2-1; 12 bases are a match to TRBD2. The CDR3 contains 13 residues. Germline CDR1 reads MGHRA; CDR2 reads YSYEKL. The V gene end was trimmed by 4 bases and the J gene end by 13 bases; junction bases not matched to a gene: 5. The CDR3 DNA reads as TGCGCCAGCAGCCTGCTAGCGGGAGGGCATCAGTTCTTC. Its protein product is CASSLLAGGHQFF.

The J gene is TRBJ2-7, the V gene TRBV10-1, with D perhaps TRBD1 (6 bases). The CDR3 covers 14 residues. Germline lookup yields CDR1 WNHNN and CDR2 SYGVQD (reference sequence). V was pared by 2 bases and J by 1 base, with 9 bases between. The CDR3 is CASSEGGVSYEQYF. In nucleotides, the CDR3 is TGCGCCAGCAGTGAGGGGGGCGTTTCCTACGAGCAGTACTTC.

This sequence joins TRBV10-2 and TRBJ1-2; 10 bases match TRBD1. The germline V gene has CDR1 WSHSY and CDR2 SAAADI. Losses at the gene ends were 4 bases for V and 3 bases for J; bases not matched to a gene: 5. The CDR3 is 15 amino acids. The CDR3 sequence: CASSAGGTGDYGYTF. The CDR3 DNA reads TGCGCCAGCAGTGCGGGGGGGACAGGGGACTATGGCTACACCTTC.

This rearrangement joins TRBV19 to TRBJ2-5, with a weak D call TRBD2 (6 bases). With 6 bases removed from V and 4 bases from J, the gap between germline ends came to 21 bases. This CDR3 contains 16 residues. Germline V gives CDR1 LNHDA, CDR2 SQIVND (reference sequence). The CDR3 reads CASSVAGLGPGETQYF. The CDR3 nucleotides read TGTGCCAGTAGCGTGGCGGGGTTGGGGCCGGGAGAGACCCAGTACTTC. The full variable domain, rest sourced from reference TRBV19 and TRBJ2-5, is DGGITQSPKYLFRKEGQNVTLSCEQNLNHDAMYWYRQDPGQGLRLIYYSQIVNDFQKGDIAEGYSVSREKKESFPLTVTSAQKNPTAFYLCASSVAGLGPGETQYFGPGTRLLVL.

The chain carries TRBV5-1 and TRBJ1-1; D not resolved. Germline V CDR1 and CDR2: SGHRS, YFSETQ. Trimming removed 0 bases at V and 0 bases at J, with 3 bases between. The CDR3 runs to 13 residues. The CDR3 bases are TGCGCCAGCAGCTTGGCCTTGAACACTGAAGCTTTCTTT. This encodes CASSLALNTEAFF. The full variable domain, in which reference TRBV5-1 and TRBJ1-1 provide the parts outside the CDR3, is KAGVTQTPRYLIKTRGQQVTLSCSPISGHRSVSWYQQTPGQGLQFLFEYFSETQRNKGNFPGRFSGRQFSNSRSEMNVSTLELGDSALYLCASSLALNTEAFFGQGTRLTVV.